A selection of T cell receptor beta chains follows, all from one sample in a study of monozygotic twins with inflammatory bowel disease. TCRdb re-called the 5' RACE reads and catalogs CDR3 proteins one per entry, DNA excluded. The specimen's table records about 300,000 distinct CDR3 sequences. The source material was blood. These receptors all come from a human donor with ulcerative colitis or Crohn's disease, or a healthy co-twin of an affected twin (not recorded which). CDR3s include the opening cysteine and the closing phenylalanine or tryptophan.

j_call v_call cdr3_aa
TRBJ2-5 TRBV5-1 CASSLYGNQETQYF
TRBJ2-5 TRBV7-2 CASSSTLVETQYF
TRBJ2-1 TRBV11-1 CASSLGAGGLNEQFF
TRBJ1-2 TRBV12-3/TRBV12-4 CASSFSLTGADSYTF
TRBJ1-1 TRBV6-4 CASRKDRTSGAFF
TRBJ2-7 TRBV7-9 CASSLDRDSLYYEQYF
TRBJ2-5 TRBV5-5 CASSPGGGHNWEETQYF
TRBJ2-7 TRBV6-5 CASSWSDRALFAPTYEQYF
TRBJ1-1 TRBV7-2 CASSAHRAGGTEAFF
TRBJ2-3 TRBV6-5 CASSYTRGFTDTQYF
TRBJ1-1 TRBV20-1 CSASKVSGETEAFF
TRBJ2-3 TRBV7-2 CASSPGQYTDTQYF
TRBJ1-1 TRBV7-3 CASSLLSGGRTEAFF
TRBJ2-1 TRBV28 CASRSGTSDHNEQFF
TRBJ2-5 TRBV11-2 CASSLVVGDETQYF
TRBJ2-6 TRBV4-3 CASSQDPGQAGANVLTF